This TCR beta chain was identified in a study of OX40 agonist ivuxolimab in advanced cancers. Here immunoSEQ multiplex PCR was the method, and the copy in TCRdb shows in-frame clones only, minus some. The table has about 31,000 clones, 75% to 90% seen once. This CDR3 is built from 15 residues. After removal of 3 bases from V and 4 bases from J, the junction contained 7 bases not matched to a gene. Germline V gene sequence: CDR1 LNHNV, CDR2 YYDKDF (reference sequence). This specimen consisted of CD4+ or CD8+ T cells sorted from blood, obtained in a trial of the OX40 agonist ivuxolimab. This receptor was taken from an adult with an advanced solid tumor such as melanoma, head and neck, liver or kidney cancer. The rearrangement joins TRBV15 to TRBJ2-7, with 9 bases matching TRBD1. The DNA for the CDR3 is TGTGCCACCAGCAGCCCCGGGGACAGGGATTACGAGCAGTACTTC. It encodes CATSSPGDRDYEQYF.